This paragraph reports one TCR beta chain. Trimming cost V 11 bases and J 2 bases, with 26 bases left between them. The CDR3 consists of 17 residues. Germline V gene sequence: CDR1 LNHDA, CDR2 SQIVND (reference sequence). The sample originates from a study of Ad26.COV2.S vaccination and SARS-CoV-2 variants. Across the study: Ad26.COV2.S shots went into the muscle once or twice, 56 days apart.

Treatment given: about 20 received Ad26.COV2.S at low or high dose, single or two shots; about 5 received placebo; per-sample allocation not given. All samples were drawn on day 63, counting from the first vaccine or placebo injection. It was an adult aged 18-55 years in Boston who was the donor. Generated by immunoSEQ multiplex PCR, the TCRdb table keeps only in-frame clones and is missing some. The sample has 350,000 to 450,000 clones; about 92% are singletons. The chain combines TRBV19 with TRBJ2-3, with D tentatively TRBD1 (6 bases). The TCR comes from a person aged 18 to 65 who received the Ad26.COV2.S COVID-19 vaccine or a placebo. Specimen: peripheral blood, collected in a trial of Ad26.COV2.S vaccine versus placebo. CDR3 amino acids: CASEGVVGHRNTDTQYF. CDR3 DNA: TGTGCCTCAGAGGGGGTGGTGGGTCACAGGAACACAGATACGCAGTATTTT.